The rows below give T cell receptor beta chains drawn from one sample of a study of cytomegalovirus exposure and HLA in healthy donors. Repertoires were generated with immunoSEQ multiplex PCR, while TCRdb's copy carries only in-frame clones and drops some. The table has under 300,000 clones, roughly 90% seen once. Sequenced: PBMCs. The receptors stem from a woman younger than 30 in good health and CMV-seronegative. CDR3s include the opening cysteine and the closing phenylalanine or tryptophan. The order of the fields is clone size, J gene, D gene, V gene, CDR3 DNA, CDR3 protein. The D gene is left open where the match is weak. Clone size is given for some rows only: seen once, a few or many times, or a class if the clone is expanded.

.	TRBJ2-3	TRBD2	TRBV5-1	TGCGCCAGCAGCTCCGGACTAGCGGGAACTCCAGATACGCAGTATTTT	CASSSGLAGTPDTQYF
once	TRBJ2-7	.	TRBV5-8	TGTGCCAGCAGCTTGACAACCTACGAGCAGTACTTC	CASSLTTYEQYF
.	TRBJ2-7	TRBD2	TRBV2	TGTGCCAGCACCGTCCCGGGGGGTGGGCTGTCCTACGAGCAGTACTTC	CASTVPGGGLSYEQYF
.	TRBJ2-7	.	TRBV9	TGTGCCAGCAGCGTAGGAGGAAGCGGGTTTGGAGGGCAGTACTTC	CASSVGGSGFGGQYF
.	TRBJ1-1	.	TRBV16	TGTGCCAGCAGCCAGGGGGGGCGGACTGAAGCTTTCTTT	CASSQGGRTEAFF
once	TRBJ1-5	.	TRBV10-3	TGTGCCATCAGTGACATTGGCGGGAACCAGCCCCAGCATTTT	CAISDIGGNQPQHF
.	TRBJ2-2	.	TRBV6-1	TGTGCCAGCATTTTCCCCGCGAACACCGGGGAGCTGTTTTTT	CASIFPANTGELFF
.	TRBJ1-4	.	TRBV6-6	TGTGCCAGCAGATCCAGGAGGGGCGAATCTAATGAAAAACTGTTTTTT	CASRSRRGESNEKLFF
.	TRBJ1-1	TRBD1	TRBV6-5	TGTGCCAGCAGTTACTGGGACAGGGTGAACACTGAAGCTTTCTTT	CASSYWDRVNTEAFF
.	TRBJ1-2	TRBD1	TRBV4-3	TGCGCCAGCAGCCAAGAGGGGCAGGGGGCGGATGGCTACACCTTC	CASSQEGQGADGYTF
.	TRBJ1-2	.	TRBV5-5	TGTGCCAGCAGCTTGGCAGGATACTATGGCTACACCTTC	CASSLAGYYGYTF
.	TRBJ1-1	TRBD1	TRBV6-6	TGTGCCAGCAGAGACCCCGACAGGGGGAACACTGAAGCTTTCTTT	CASRDPDRGNTEAFF
.	TRBJ2-7	TRBD1	TRBV6-5	TGTGCCAGCAGACTCGCCAGGGGGAGCTACGAGCAGTACTTC	CASRLARGSYEQYF
.	TRBJ2-5	.	TRBV6-5	TGTGCCAGCAGCGGCGGGGCCCGGGAGACCCAGTACTTC	CASSGGARETQYF
.	TRBJ2-3	.	TRBV28	TGTGCCAGCATCCCTCTAGCGAGCCCCACAGATACGCAGTATTTT	CASIPLASPTDTQYF
.	TRBJ1-3	TRBD1	TRBV30	TGTGCCTGGAGTCCCGGACAGGGGTGGGACACCATATATTTT	CAWSPGQGWDTIYF
few	TRBJ1-5	.	TRBV29-1	TGCAGCGTTGATCAGGGGTCTCAGCCCCAGCATTTT	CSVDQGSQPQHF
.	TRBJ2-3	TRBD2	TRBV7-9	TGTGCCAGCAGTTACAGCGGGGTGGGGACAGATACGCAGTATTTT	CASSYSGVGTDTQYF
.	TRBJ1-3	.	TRBV4-3	TGCGCCAGCAGCCAAGATTACGGACAGCTTGACTCTGGAAACACCATATATTTT	CASSQDYGQLDSGNTIYF
.	TRBJ2-7	TRBD1	TRBV6-1	TGTGCCAGCAGTGAGGACCGGGACAGATCCTACGAGCAGTACTTC	CASSEDRDRSYEQYF
.	TRBJ1-3	.	TRBV5-1	TGCGCCAGCAGCGGGGGGTCGCTTATCTCTGGAAACACCATATATTTT	CASSGGSLISGNTIYF
.	TRBJ1-2	.	TRBV27	TGTGCCAGCAGGGGACATTTCTATGGCTACACCTTC	CASRGHFYGYTF
.	TRBJ1-1	.	TRBV20-1	TGCAGTGCTGTAACAGGGAAAGCTTTCTTT	CSAVTGKAFF
.	TRBJ2-7	.	TRBV11-2	TGTGCCAGCAGCGCAGGGGGGTCGACGCAGTACTTC	CASSAGGSTQYF
.	TRBJ2-1	TRBD2	TRBV2	TGTGCCAGCAGTGAAGCGCTTGGGCGGGGGACCTACAATGAGCAGTTCTTC	CASSEALGRGTYNEQFF
.	TRBJ1-1	.	TRBV11-2	TGTGCCAGCAGCTTCAGGGTGAACACTGAAGCTTTCTTT	CASSFRVNTEAFF